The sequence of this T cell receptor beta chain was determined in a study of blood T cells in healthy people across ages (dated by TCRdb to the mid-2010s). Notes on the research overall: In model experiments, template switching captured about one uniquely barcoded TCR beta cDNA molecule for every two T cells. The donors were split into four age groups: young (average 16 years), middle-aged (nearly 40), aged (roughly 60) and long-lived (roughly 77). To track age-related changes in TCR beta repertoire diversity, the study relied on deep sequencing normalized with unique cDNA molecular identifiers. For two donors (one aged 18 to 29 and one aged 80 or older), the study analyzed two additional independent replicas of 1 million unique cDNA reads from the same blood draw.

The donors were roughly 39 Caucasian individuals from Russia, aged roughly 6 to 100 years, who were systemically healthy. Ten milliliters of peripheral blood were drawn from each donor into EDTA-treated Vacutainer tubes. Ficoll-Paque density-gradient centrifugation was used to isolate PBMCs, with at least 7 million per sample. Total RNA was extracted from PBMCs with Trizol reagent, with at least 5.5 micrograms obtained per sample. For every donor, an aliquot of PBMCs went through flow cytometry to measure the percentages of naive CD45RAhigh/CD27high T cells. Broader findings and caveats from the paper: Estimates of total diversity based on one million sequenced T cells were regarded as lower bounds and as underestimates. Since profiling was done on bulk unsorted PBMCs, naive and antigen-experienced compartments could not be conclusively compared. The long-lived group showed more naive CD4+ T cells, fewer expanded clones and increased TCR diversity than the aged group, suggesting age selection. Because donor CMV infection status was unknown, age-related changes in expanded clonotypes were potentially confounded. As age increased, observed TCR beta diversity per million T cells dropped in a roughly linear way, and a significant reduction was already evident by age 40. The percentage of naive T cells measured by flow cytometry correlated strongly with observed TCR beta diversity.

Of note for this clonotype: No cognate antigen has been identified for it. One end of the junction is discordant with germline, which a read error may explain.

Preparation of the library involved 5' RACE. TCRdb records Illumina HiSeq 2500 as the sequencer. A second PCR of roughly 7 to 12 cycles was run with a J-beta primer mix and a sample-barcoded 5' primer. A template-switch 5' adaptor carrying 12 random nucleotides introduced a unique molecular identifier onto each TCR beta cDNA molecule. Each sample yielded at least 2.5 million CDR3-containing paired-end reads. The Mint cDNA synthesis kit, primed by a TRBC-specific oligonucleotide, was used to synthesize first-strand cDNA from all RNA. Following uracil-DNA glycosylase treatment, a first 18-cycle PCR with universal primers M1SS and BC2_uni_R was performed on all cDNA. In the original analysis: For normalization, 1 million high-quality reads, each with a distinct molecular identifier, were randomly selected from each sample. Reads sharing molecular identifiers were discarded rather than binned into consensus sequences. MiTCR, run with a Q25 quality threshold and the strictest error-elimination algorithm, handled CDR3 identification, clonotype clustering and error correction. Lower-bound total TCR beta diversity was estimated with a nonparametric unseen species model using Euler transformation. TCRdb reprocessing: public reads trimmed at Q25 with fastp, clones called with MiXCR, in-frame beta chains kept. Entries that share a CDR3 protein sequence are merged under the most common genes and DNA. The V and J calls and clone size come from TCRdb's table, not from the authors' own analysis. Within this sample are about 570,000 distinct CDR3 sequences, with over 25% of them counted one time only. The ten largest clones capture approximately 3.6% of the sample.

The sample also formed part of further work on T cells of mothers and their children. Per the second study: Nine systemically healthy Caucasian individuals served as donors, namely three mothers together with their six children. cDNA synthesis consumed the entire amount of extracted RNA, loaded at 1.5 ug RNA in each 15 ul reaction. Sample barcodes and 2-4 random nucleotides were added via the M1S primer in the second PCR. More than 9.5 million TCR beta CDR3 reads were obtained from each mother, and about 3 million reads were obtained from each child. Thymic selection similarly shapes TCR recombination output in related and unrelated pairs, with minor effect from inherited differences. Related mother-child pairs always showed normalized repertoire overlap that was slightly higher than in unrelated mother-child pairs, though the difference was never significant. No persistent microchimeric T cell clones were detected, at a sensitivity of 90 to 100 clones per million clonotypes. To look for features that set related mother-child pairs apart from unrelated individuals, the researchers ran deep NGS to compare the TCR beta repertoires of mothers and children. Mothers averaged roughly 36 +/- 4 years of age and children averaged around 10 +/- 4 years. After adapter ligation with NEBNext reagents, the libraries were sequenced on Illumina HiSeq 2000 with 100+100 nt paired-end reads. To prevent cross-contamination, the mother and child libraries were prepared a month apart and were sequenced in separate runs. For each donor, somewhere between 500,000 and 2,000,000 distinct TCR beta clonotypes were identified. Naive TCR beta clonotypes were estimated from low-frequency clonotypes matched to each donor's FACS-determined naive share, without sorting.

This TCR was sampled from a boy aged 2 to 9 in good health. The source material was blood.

For the CDR3, the sequence is CTSSLAGTGYEQYF. The DNA is TGCACCAGCAGCTTGGCCGGGACAGGGTACGAGCAGTACTTC. The rearrangement combines TRBV5-1 with TRBJ2-7, with 9 junctional bases fitting TRBD1. From cysteine to phenylalanine, the CDR3 is 14 amino acids long. The sequence is cut down to CDR3 DNA, 42 bases in frame from base 1. From the germline V gene, CDR1 is SGHRS and CDR2 is YFSETQ.